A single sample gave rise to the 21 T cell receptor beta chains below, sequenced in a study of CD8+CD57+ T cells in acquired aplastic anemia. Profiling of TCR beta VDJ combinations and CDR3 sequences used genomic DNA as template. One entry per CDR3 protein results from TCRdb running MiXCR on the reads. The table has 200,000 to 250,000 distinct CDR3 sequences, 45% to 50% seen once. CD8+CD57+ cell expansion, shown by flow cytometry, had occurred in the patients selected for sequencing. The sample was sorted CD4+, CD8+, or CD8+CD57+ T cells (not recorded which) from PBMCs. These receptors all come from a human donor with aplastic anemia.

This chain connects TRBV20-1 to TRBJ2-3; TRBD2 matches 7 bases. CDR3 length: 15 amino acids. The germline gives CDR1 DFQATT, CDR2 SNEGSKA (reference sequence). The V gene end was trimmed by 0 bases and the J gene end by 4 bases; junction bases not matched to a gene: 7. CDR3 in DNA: TGCAGTGCTAGAGATCAGGCTAGCGGTTCAGATACGCAGTATTTT. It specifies CSARDQASGSDTQYF.

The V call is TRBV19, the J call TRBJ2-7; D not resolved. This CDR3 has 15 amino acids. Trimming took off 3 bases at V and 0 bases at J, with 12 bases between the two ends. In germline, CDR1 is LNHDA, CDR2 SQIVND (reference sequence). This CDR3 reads CASSMSQVLSYEQYF. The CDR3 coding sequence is TGTGCCAGTAGTATGAGTCAGGTCCTCTCCTACGAGCAGTACTTC. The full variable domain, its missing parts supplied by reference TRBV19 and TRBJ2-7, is DGGITQSPKYLFRKEGQNVTLSCEQNLNHDAMYWYRQDPGQGLRLIYYSQIVNDFQKGDIAEGYSVSREKKESFPLTVTSAQKNPTAFYLCASSMSQVLSYEQYFGPGTRLTVT.

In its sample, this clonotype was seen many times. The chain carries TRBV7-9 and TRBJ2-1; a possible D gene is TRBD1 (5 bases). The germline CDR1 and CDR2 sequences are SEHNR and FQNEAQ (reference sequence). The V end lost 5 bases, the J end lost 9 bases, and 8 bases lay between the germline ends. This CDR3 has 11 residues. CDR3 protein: CASSMGREQFF. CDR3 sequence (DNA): TGTGCCAGCAGCATGGGGCGTGAGCAGTTCTTC.

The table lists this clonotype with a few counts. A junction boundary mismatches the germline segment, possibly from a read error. The CDR3, as DNA: TGTGCCAGCAGTCCCACCGGTGCGGACAATGAGCAGTTCTTC. Its protein product is CASSPTGADNEQFF. V gene TRBV10-3 combines with J gene TRBJ2-1; D not resolved. Germline CDR1 and CDR2: ENHRY and SYGVKD. CDR3 length: 14 amino acids.

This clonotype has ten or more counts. As DNA, the CDR3 is TGCAGCGCCATGACAGGGGATGCCTACGAGCAGTACTTC. Encoded protein: CSAMTGDAYEQYF. The chain has TRBV29-1 and TRBJ2-7; 8 nucleotides agree with TRBD1. Germline CDR1 SQVTM, CDR2 ANQGSEA. CDR3 size: 13 residues. V lost 7 bases to trimming and J lost 2 bases; unmatched junction nucleotides: 7.

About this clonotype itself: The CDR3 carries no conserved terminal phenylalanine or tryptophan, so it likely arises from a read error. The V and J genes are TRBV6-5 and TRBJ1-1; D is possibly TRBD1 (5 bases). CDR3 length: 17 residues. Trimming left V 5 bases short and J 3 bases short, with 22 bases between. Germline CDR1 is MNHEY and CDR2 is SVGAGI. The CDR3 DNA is TGTGCCAGCAGTCCCACAGGATTGGACTATGGCTACACTGAAGCTTTCCTT. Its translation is CASSPTGLDYGYTEAFL.

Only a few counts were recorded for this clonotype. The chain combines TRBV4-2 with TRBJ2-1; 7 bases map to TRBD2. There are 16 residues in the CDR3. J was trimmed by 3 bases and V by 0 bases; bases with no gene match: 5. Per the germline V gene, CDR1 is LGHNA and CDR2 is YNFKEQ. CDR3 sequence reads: CASSQERGDVYNEQFF. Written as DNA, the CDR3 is TGTGCCAGCAGCCAAGAACGGGGGGACGTCTACAATGAGCAGTTCTTC.

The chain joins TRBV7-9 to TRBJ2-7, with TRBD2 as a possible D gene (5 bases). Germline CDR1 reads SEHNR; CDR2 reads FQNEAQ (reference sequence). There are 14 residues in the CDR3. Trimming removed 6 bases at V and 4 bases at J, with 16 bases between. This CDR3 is CASRGGGHGYEQYF. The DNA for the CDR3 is TGTGCCAGCAGGGGTGGAGGCCATGGGTACGAGCAGTACTTC. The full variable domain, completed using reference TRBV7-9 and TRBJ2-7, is DTGVSQNPRHKITKRGQNVTFRCDPISEHNRLYWYRQTLGQGPEFLTYFQNEAQLEKSRLLSDRFSAERPKGSFSTLEIQRTEQGDSAMYLCASRGGGHGYEQYFGPGTRLTVT.

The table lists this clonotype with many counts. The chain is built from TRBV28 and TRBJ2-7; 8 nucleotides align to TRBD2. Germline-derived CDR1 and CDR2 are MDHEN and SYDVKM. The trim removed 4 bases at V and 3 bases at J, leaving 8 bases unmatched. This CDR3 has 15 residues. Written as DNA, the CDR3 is TGTGCCAGCAGTTACGGGGCCAGCGGGAGCTACGAGCAGTACTTC. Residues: CASSYGASGSYEQYF. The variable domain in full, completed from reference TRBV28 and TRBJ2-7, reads DVKVTQSSRYLVKRTGEKVFLECVQDMDHENMFWYRQDPGLGLRLIYFSYDVKMKEKGDIPEGYSVSREKKERFSLILESASTNQTSMYLCASSYGASGSYEQYFGPGTRLTVT.

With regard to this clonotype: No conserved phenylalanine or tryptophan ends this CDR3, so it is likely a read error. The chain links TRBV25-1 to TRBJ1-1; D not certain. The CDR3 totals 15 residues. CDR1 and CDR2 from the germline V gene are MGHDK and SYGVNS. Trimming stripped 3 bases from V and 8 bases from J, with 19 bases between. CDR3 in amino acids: CASSDQTQPRSEAFS. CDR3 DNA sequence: TGTGCCAGCAGTGACCAAACCCAACCAAGGAGCGAAGCTTTCTCT.

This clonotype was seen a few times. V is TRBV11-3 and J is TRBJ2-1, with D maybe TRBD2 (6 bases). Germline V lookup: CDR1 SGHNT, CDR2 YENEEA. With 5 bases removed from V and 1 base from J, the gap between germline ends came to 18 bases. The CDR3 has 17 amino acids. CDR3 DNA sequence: TGTGCCAGCAGCCCCGGGGACCGGGAGAATTCCTACAATGAGCAGTTCTTC. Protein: CASSPGDRENSYNEQFF.

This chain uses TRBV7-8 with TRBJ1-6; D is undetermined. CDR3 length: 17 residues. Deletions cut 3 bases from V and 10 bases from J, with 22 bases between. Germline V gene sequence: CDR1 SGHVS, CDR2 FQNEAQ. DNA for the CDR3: TGTGCCAGCAGCTTTAAGGTCTTACCCTACGAGCAATCACCCCTCCACTTT. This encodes CASSFKVLPYEQSPLHF.

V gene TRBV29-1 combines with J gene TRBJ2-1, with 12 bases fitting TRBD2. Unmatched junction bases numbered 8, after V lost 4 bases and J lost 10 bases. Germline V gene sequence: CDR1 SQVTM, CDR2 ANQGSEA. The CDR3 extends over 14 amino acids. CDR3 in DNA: TGCAGCGTTGTGCTAGCCGGGACTAGCGGGGAGCAGTTCTTC. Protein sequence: CSVVLAGTSGEQFF.

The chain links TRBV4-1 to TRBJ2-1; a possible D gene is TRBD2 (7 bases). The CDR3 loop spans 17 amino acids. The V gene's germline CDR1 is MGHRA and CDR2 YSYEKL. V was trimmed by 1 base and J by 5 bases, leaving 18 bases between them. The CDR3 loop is CASSQGGGREPHNEQFF. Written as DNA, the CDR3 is TGCGCCAGCAGCCAAGGGGGGGGGCGGGAGCCGCACAATGAGCAGTTCTTC.

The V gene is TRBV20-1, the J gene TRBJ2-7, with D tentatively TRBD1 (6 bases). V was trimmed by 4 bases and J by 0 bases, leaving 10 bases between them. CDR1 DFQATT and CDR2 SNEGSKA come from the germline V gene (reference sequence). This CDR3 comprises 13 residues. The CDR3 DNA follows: TGCAGTGCTACGAGGACAGACTCCTACGAGCAGTACTTC. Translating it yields CSATRTDSYEQYF.

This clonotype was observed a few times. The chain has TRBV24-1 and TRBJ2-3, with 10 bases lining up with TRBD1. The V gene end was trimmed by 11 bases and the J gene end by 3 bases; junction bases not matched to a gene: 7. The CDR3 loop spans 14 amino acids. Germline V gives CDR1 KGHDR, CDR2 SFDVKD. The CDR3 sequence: CAIQDRGATDTQYF. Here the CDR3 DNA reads TGTGCCATCCAGGACAGGGGGGCAACAGATACGCAGTATTTT.

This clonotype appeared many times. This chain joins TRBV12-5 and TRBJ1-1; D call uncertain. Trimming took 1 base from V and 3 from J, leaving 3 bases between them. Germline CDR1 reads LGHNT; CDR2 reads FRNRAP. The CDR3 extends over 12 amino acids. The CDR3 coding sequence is TGTGCTAGTGGTTTGGAGTACACTGAAGCTTTCTTT. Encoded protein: CASGLEYTEAFF.

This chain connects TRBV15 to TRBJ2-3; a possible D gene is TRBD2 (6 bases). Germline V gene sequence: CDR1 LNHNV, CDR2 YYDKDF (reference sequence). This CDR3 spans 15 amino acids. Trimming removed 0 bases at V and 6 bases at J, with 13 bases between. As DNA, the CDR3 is TGTGCCACCAGCAGAGAGGAACTAGCTAGTGATACGCAGTATTTT. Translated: CATSREELASDTQYF.

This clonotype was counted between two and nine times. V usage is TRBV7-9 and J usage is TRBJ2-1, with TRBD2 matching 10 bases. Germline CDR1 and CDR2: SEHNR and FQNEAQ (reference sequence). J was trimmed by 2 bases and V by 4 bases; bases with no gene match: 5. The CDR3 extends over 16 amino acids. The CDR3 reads CASSSLAGKTYNEQFF. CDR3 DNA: TGTGCCAGCAGCTCACTAGCGGGGAAAACCTACAATGAGCAGTTCTTC.

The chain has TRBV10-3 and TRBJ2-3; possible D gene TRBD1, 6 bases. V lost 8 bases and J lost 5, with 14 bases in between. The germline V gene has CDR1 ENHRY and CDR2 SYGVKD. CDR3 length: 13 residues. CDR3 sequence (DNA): TGTGCCATCGGTGCTACAGGGAAAGATACGCAGTATTTT. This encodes CAIGATGKDTQYF.

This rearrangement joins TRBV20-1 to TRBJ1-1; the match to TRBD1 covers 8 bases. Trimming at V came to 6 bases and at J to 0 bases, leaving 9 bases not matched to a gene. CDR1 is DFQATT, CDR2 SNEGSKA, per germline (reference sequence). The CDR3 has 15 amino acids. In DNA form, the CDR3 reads TGCAGTGCCAAGACGGCAGGGGGCTTGAACACTGAAGCTTTCTTT. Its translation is CSAKTAGGLNTEAFF.